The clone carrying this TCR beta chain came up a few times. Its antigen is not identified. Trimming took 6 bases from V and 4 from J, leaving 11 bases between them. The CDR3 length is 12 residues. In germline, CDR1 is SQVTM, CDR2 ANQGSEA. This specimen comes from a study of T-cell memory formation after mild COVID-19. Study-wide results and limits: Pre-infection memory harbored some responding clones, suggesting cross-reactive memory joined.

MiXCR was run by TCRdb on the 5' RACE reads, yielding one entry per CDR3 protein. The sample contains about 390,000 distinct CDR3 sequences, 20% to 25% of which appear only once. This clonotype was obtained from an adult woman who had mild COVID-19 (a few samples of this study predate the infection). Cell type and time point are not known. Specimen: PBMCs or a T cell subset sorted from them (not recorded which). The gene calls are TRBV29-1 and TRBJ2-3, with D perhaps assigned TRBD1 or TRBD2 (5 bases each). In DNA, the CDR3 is TGCAGCGTCGGGGACGGTCCAGATACGCAGTATTTT. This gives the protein CSVGDGPDTQYF.